The 6 T cell receptor beta chains given below trace back to one sample, sequenced in a study of cytotoxic CD8 clonotypes in ibrutinib-treated CLL. TCRdb keeps only in-frame clones here, not all; method: immunoSEQ multiplex PCR. The sample carries about 97,000 clones, 70% to 85% recorded once. This material consisted of PBMCs, taken after 12 months of ibrutinib treatment. These receptors all stem from a human donor with chronic lymphocytic leukemia.

Regarding this clone: Other DNA sequences from this sample encode an identical CDR3 as well. The rearrangement joins TRBV5-1 to TRBJ2-5; a possible D gene is TRBD1 (6 bases). CDR3 size: 13 residues. The V gene lost 5 bases and the J gene lost 0 bases, with 8 bases spanning the gap. Germline V gene sequence: CDR1 SGHRS, CDR2 YFSETQ. The CDR3 here is CASSRTDQETQYF. The CDR3 coding sequence is TGCGCCAGCAGTCGGACAGACCAAGAGACCCAGTACTTC.

The chain is built from TRBV2 and TRBJ2-5; perhaps D is TRBD1 or TRBD2 (5 bases each). CDR1 is SNHLY and CDR2 is FYNNEI in the germline V gene. Trimming shortened V by 8 bases and J by 5 bases, and 18 bases separated the two germline ends. The CDR3 length is 14 residues. CDR3 bases: TGTGCCAGCGGGGGACGTACGAACGGGGAGACCCAGTACTTC. Its protein product is CASGGRTNGETQYF.

The chain has TRBV28 and TRBJ2-3, with 7 bases that match TRBD2. Germline V gives CDR1 MDHEN, CDR2 SYDVKM. The CDR3 has 16 amino acids. V lost 5 bases and J lost 2; bases outside the gene matches: 10. The CDR3 bases are TGTGCCAGCAGTCTCAGTAGGGGAGGGGCCACAGATACGCAGTATTTT. This sequence encodes CASSLSRGGATDTQYF.

Concerning this clone itself: This sample includes further DNA sequences coding for the same CDR3. The V gene is TRBV7-8, the J gene TRBJ2-7; 9 bases agree with TRBD1. This CDR3 is built from 15 residues. After removal of 2 bases from V and 2 bases from J, the junction contained 4 bases not matched to a gene. Germline assignment: CDR1 SGHVS and CDR2 FQNEAQ. CDR3 in DNA: TGTGCCAGCAGCTTACAGGGACAGGGAACCTACGAGCAGTACTTC. Translating gives CASSLQGQGTYEQYF.

This rearrangement joins TRBV5-4 to TRBJ1-1; weak D call: TRBD1 (6 bases). The CDR3 runs to 14 residues. Germline-derived CDR1 and CDR2 are SGHNT and YYREEE (reference sequence). The V end lost 5 bases, the J end lost 1 base, and 12 bases lay between the germline ends. CDR3 residues: CASRITGTNTEAFF. The CDR3 DNA follows: TGTGCCAGCAGAATAACAGGGACGAACACTGAAGCTTTCTTT.

This clone is a singleton in its sample. The V and J genes are TRBV7-2 and TRBJ2-5; 9 bases fit TRBD2. Trimming removed 4 bases from V and 0 bases from J; junction bases left unmatched: 3. Germline V gene sequence: CDR1 SGHTA, CDR2 FQGNSA. The CDR3 is 15 residues long. CDR3 region: CASSSLAGNQETQYF. DNA of the CDR3: TGTGCCAGCAGCTCTCTAGCGGGGAACCAAGAGACCCAGTACTTC.